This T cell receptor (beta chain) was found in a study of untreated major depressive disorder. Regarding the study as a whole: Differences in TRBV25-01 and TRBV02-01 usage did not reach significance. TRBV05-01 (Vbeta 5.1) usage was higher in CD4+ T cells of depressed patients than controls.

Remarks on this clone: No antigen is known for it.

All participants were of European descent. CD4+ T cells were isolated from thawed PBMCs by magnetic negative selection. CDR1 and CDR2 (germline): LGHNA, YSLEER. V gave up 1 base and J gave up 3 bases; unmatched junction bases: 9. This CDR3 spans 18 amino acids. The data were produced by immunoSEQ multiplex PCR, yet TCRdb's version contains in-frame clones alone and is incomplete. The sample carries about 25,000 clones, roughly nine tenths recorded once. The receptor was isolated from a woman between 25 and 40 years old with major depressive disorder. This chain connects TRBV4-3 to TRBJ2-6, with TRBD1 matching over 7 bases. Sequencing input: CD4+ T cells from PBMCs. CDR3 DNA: TGCGCCAGCAGCCAAGGGTGGAAGGGGGCGCTTGGGGCCAACGTCCTGACTTTC. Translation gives CASSQGWKGALGANVLTF.